This note documents a single T cell receptor beta chain sequence. Under the authors' procedure: Researchers report that nucleated cell counts were estimated from reference gene primer amplification. Sequenced by immunoSEQ multiplex PCR; TCRdb stores in-frame clones only, minus some. The DNA gave D and trimming, while V, J and clone size come from that table. The sample yields about 210,000 clones, roughly 88% seen once. This sample is drawn from a study of blood T cell repertoires in COVID-19. Overall study context: The United States, Italy and Spain were the sources of the acute and convalescent COVID-19 samples.

CDR3 length equals 13 residues. Germline CDR1 MNHNY, CDR2 SVGAGI (reference sequence). V was shortened by 2 bases and J by 3 bases, with 4 bases between the two germline ends. The sample taken for sequencing was peripheral blood. This TCR was recovered from a man in his late teens or twenties with active or convalescent COVID-19. The genes are TRBV6-6 and TRBJ1-4, with no clear D. This chain's CDR3 is CASSYRANEKLFF. The DNA for the CDR3 is TGTGCCAGCAGTTACCGCGCTAATGAAAAACTGTTTTTT.